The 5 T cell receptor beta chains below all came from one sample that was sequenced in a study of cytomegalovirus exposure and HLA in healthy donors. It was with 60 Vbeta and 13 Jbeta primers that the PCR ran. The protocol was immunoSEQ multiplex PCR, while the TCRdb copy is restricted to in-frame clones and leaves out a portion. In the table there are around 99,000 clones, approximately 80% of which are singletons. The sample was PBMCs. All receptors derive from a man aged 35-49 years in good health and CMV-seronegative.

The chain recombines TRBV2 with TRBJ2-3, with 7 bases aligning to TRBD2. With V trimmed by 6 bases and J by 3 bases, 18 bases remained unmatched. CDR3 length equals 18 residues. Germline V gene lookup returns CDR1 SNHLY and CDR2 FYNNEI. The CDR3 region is CASRSLGTGGGGTDTQYF. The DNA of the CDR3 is TGTGCCAGCAGATCACTAGGAACGGGAGGTGGGGGGACAGATACGCAGTATTTT.

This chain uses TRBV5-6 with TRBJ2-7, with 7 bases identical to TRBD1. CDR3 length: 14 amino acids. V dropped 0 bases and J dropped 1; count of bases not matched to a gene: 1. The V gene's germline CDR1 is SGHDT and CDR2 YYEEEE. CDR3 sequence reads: CASSLGQGSYEQYF. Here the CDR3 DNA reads TGTGCCAGCAGCTTGGGACAGGGTTCCTACGAGCAGTACTTC.

In DNA, the CDR3 is TGTGCCAGCAGCTTCCTAGCGGGAGTCCCCGGGGAGCTGTTTTTT. This gives the protein CASSFLAGVPGELFF. V is TRBV5-4 and J is TRBJ2-2; 10 bases line up with TRBD2. CDR3 length: 15 residues. Per germline, CDR1 SGHNT and CDR2 YYREEE (reference sequence). V shed 2 bases, J shed 6 bases, and the junction held 4 bases outside the gene matches.

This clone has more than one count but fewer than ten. The CDR3 loop is CASTGQGGSPLHF. The CDR3 DNA reads as TGTGCCAGTACAGGACAGGGGGGTTCACCCCTCCACTTT. This chain joins TRBV11-2 and TRBJ1-6, with TRBD1 identical over 10 bases. The CDR3 extends over 13 amino acids. The ends lost 9 bases at V and 9 bases at J; junction bases unmatched: 5. CDR1 and CDR2 (germline): SGHAT, FQNNGV. Looking up the rest from reference TRBV11-2 and TRBJ1-6 gives the full variable domain: EAGVAQSPRYKIIEKRQSVAFWCNPISGHATLYWYQQILGQGPKLLIQFQNNGVVDDSQLPKDRFSAERLKGVDSTLKIQPAKLEDSAVYLCASTGQGGSPLHFGNGTRLTVT.

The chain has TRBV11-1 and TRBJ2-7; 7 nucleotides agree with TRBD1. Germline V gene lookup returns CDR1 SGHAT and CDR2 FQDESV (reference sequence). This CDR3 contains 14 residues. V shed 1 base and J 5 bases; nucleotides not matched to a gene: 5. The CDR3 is CASSLVGGQDEQYF. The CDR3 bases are TGTGCCAGCAGCTTAGTAGGGGGCCAGGACGAGCAGTACTTC.